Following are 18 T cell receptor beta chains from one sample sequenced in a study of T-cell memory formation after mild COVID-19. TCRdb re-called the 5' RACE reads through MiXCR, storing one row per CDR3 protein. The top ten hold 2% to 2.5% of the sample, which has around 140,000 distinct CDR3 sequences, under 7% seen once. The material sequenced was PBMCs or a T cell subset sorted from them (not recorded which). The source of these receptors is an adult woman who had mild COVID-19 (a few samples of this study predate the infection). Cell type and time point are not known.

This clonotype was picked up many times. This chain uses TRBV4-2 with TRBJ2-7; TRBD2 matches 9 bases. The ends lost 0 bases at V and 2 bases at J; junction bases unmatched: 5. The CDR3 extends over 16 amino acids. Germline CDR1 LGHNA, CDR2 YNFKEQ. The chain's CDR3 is CASSQEGLAGTYEQYF. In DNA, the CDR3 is TGTGCCAGCAGCCAAGAGGGGCTAGCGGGGACCTACGAGCAGTACTTC.

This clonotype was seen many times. The DNA for the CDR3 is TGCAGCGTTGTAGGTCGGACTAGCGCGAACACCGGGGAGCTGTTTTTT. It translates to CSVVGRTSANTGELFF. The chain joins TRBV29-1 to TRBJ2-2; 9 positions match TRBD2. The CDR3 runs 16 residues. Trimming removed 4 bases from V and 0 bases from J; junction bases left unmatched: 6. Looked up from germline, CDR1 is SQVTM and CDR2 is ANQGSEA.

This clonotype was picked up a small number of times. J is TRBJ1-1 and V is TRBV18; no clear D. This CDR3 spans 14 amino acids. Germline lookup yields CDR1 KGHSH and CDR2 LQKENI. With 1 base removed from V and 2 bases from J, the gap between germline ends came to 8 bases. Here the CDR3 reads CASSPRTLNTEAFF. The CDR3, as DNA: TGTGCCAGCTCACCACGGACCCTCAACACTGAAGCTTTCTTT. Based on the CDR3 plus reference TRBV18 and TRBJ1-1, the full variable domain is NAGVMQNPRHLVRRRGQEARLRCSPMKGHSHVYWYRQLPEEGLKFMVYLQKENIIDESGMPKERFSAEFPKEGPSILRIQQVVRGDSAAYFCASSPRTLNTEAFFGQGTRLTVV.

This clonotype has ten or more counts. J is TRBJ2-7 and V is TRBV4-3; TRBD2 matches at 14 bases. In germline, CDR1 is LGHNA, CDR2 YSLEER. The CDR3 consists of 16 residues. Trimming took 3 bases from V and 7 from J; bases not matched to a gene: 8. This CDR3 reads CASSQSGLAGGEEQYF. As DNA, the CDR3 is TGCGCCAGCAGCCAGTCCGGACTAGCGGGAGGCGAAGAGCAGTACTTC.

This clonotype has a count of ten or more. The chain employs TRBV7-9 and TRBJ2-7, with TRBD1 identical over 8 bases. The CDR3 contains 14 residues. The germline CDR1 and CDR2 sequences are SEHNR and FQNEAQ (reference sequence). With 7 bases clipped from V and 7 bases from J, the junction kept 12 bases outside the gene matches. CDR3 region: CASNAGQAFEEQYF. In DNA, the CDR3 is TGTGCCAGCAACGCGGGACAGGCCTTTGAGGAGCAGTACTTC.

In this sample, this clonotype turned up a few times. Here the CDR3 reads CATSRDSALNTEAFF. Written as DNA, the CDR3 is TGTGCCACCAGCAGAGATTCGGCGCTTAACACTGAAGCTTTCTTT. V and J are TRBV15 and TRBJ1-1; D not resolved. Trimming took off 0 bases at V and 2 bases at J, with 10 bases between the two ends. This CDR3 spans 15 amino acids. Germline CDR1 reads LNHNV; CDR2 reads YYDKDF (reference sequence).

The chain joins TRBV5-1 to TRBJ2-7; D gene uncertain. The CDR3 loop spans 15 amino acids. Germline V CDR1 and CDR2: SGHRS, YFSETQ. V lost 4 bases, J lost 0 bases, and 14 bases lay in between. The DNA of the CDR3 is TGCGCCAGCAGCGTCACAGCGATAAGCTCCTACGAGCAGTACTTC. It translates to CASSVTAISSYEQYF.

The CDR3 bases are TGTGCCAGCAGCTCTCCTACTAGCGGGGGTACCTACGAGCAGTACTTC. This codes for CASSSPTSGGTYEQYF. J is TRBJ2-7 and V is TRBV7-2, with 11 bases fitting TRBD2. The V and J ends lost 4 bases and 2 bases, in that order; junction bases with no gene match: 7. Germline-derived CDR1 and CDR2 are SGHTA and FQGNSA. The CDR3 totals 16 residues. Complete variable domain (other parts from reference TRBV7-2 and TRBJ2-7): GAGVSQSPSNKVTEKGKDVELRCDPISGHTALYWYRQSLGQGLEFLIYFQGNSAPDKSGLPSDRFSAERTGGSVSTLTIQRTQQEDSAVYLCASSSPTSGGTYEQYFGPGTRLTVT.

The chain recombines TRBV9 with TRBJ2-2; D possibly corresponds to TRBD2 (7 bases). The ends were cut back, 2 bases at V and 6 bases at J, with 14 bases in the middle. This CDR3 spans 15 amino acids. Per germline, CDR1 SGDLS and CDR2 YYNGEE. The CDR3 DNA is TGTGCCAGCAGCGTGGCTACAGGGAGGGCCGGGGAGCTGTTTTTT. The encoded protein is CASSVATGRAGELFF.

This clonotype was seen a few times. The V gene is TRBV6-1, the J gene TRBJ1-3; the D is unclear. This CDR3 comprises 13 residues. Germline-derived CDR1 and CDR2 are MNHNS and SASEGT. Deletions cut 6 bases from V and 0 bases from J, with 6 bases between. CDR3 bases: TGTGCCAGCAGGGAGCACTCTGGAAACACCATATATTTT. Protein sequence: CASREHSGNTIYF.

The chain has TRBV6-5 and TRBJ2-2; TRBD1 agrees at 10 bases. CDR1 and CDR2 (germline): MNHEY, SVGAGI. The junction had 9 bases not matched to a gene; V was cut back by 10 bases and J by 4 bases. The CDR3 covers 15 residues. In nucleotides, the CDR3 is TGTGCCACCACGACAGGGGGCCCGCGCACCGGGGAGCTGTTTTTT. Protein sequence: CATTTGGPRTGELFF.

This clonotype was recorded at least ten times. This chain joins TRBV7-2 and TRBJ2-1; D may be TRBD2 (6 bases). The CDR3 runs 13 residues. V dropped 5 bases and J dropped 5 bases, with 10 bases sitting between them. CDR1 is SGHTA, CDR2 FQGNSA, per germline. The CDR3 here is CASSRRADNEQFF. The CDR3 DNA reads TGTGCCAGCAGCCGGAGGGCCGACAATGAGCAGTTCTTC.

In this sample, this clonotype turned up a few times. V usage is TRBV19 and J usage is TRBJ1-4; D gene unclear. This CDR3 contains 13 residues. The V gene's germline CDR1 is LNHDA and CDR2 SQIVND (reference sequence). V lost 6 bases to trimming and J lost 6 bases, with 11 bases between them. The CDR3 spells CASRVGFDEKLFF. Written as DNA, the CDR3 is TGTGCCAGTAGAGTCGGATTTGATGAAAAACTGTTTTTT.

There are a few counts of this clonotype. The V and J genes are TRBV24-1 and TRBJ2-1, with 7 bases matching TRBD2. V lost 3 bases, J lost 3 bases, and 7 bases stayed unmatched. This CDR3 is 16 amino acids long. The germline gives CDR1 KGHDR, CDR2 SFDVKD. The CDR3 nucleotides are TGTGCCACCAGTGATAGGCGCGGCGGGAGCTACAATGAGCAGTTCTTC. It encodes CATSDRRGGSYNEQFF.

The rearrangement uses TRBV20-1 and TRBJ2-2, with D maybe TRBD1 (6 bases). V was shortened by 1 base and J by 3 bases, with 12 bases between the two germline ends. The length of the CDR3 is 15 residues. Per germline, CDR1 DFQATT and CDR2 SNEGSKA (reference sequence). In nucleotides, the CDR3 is TGCAGTGCTAGAGCAGGGGCTTTAGACACCGGGGAGCTGTTTTTT. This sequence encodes CSARAGALDTGELFF.

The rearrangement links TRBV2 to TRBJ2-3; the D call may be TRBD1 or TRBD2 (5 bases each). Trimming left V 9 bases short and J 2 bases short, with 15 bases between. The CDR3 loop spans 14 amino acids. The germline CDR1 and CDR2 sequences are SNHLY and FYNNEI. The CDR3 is CARARRGPTDTQYF. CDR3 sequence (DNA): TGTGCCAGAGCGCGCCGGGGACCCACAGATACGCAGTATTTT.

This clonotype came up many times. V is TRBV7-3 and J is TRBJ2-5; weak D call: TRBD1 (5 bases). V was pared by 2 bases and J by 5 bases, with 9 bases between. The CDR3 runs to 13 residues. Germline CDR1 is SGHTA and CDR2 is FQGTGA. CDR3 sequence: CASSLYRRETQYF. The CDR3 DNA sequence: TGTGCCAGCAGCTTATACAGGCGGGAGACCCAGTACTTC.

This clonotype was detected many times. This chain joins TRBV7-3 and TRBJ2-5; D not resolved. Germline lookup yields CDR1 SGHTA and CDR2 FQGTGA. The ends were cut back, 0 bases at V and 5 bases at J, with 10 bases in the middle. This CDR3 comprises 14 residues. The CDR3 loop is CASSLTGSPETQYF. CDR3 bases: TGTGCCAGCAGCTTAACGGGGTCCCCGGAGACCCAGTACTTC.